These 7 T cell receptor beta chains were all obtained from the same sample, sequenced in a study of OX40 agonist ivuxolimab in advanced cancers. Sequencing used immunoSEQ multiplex PCR; TCRdb keeps in-frame clones, though not all of them. The sample lists around 22,000 clones, just under 85% occurring once. The specimen was CD4+ or CD8+ T cells sorted from blood, collected in a trial of the OX40 agonist ivuxolimab. The receptors originated from an adult with an advanced solid tumor such as melanoma, head and neck, liver or kidney cancer.

The chain uses TRBV12-1 and TRBJ2-6; TRBD1 was called by the table and not checked on the DNA. TRBV12-1 is tagged as a pseudogene. CDR3 length: 15 amino acids. This CDR3 is CASSIGQSRANVLTF. The CDR3 coding sequence is TGTGCCAGCAGCATAGGACAAAGTCGGGCCAACGTCCTGACTTTC.

This clone is medium-sized. The rearrangement links TRBV10-2 to TRBJ2-5; 7 bases agree with TRBD1. The CDR3 runs 17 residues. The germline V gene has CDR1 WSHSY and CDR2 SAAADI. V was clipped by 6 bases and J by 2 bases; unmatched bases: 15. CDR3 nucleotide sequence: TGCGCCAGCAGCGGCCATAGACAGGGACATCCTCAAGAGACCCAGTACTTC. Its translation: CASSGHRQGHPQETQYF.

The chain employs TRBV4-2 and TRBJ1-1; D may be TRBD1 (5 bases). Trimming left V 4 bases short and J 4 bases short, with 13 bases between. In germline, CDR1 is LGHNA, CDR2 YNFKEQ. The CDR3 contains 14 residues. The CDR3 is CASSRTLGGTEAFF. Written as DNA, the CDR3 is TGTGCCAGCAGCCGGACCTTGGGGGGCACTGAAGCTTTCTTT.

This chain connects TRBV28 to TRBJ2-7; D might be TRBD1 or TRBD2, each matching 5 bases. Between the trimmed V and J ends, which lost 7 bases and 3 bases, there was a span of 10 bases. Per the germline V gene, CDR1 is MDHEN and CDR2 is SYDVKM. There are 12 residues in the CDR3. The CDR3 DNA sequence: TGTGCCAGCAAACGGGACGGCTACGAGCAGTACTTC. It is translated as CASKRDGYEQYF.

The chain couples TRBV5-5 to TRBJ2-5; D is possibly TRBD1 or TRBD2 (5 bases each). Trimming took off 4 bases at V and 4 bases at J, with 14 bases between the two ends. This CDR3 contains 14 residues. The germline gives CDR1 SGHKS, CDR2 YYEKEE (reference sequence). The CDR3 bases are TGTGCCAGCAGCCCTGGTACGGGGCTAGAGACCCAGTACTTC. Translated: CASSPGTGLETQYF.

J is TRBJ1-4 and V is TRBV5-1; D is undetermined. Germline V gene lookup returns CDR1 SGHRS and CDR2 YFSETQ. The V and J ends lost 0 bases and 2 bases respectively, with 8 bases between them. This CDR3 is built from 15 residues. This CDR3 reads CASSLASVTNEKLFF. In nucleotides, the CDR3 is TGCGCCAGCAGCTTGGCCTCGGTGACTAATGAAAAACTGTTTTTT.

V and J are TRBV23-1 and TRBJ2-1; weak D call: TRBD2 (6 bases). TRBV23-1 is annotated as an ORF whose role is uncertain. This CDR3 spans 16 amino acids. V was trimmed by 0 bases and J by 5 bases, leaving 14 bases between them. CDR3 protein: CASSQSDSRGNNEQFF. The CDR3, as DNA: TGCGCCAGCAGTCAATCAGACTCACGGGGGAACAATGAGCAGTTCTTC.